Here is one TCR beta chain with its context. The antigen this receptor binds is unknown. No base qualities exist here, and no much larger clone lies one base off it. As encoded in the germline V gene (reference sequence), CDR1 is MNHEY while CDR2 is SMNVEV. V is pruned by 4 bases and J by 6 bases, leaving 14 bases of the junction without a gene match. Counted from cysteine to phenylalanine, this CDR3 has 17 amino acids. Just CDR3 DNA is preserved here, 51 bases in frame from base 1. This sample is part of a study of beta chain features in type 1 diabetes (dated by TCRdb to the late 2010s). Looking at the study overall: No differences in mean age, gender distribution, total cell number or subset yield were found between patients and healthy donors. Whereas all 28 donors provided naive and central memory subsets, regulatory and stem cell-like memory subsets were isolated from just 8 patients and about eight healthy donors. In the study, recently diagnosed type 1 diabetes patients and matched healthy donors were compared on the TCRB repertoires of their sorted circulating CD4+ T cell subsets. A total of some 110 million sorted cells were examined across all samples, and a strong correlation was observed between cell number per subset and RNA yield. The research as a whole found: Shorter templates might be favored by PCR, yet because patient and control samples were amplified and corrected together, any such skew would affect both groups equally. The naive, central memory and regulatory TCRB repertoires appeared to resemble one another more closely among patients than among healthy donors. In all four CD4+ subsets, TCRB CDR3 length was moderately but significantly shorter in type 1 diabetes patients. Because cDNA was sequenced instead of genomic DNA, highly expressing activated cells could be over-represented, though the groups showed no difference in activation or CD3 levels. Because small numbers of individuals were included in the HLA sub-analyses, any influence of HLA type on TCRB rearrangement was left unresolved. Fewer insertions and more nucleotide deletions at VDJ recombination sites were observed in patients with type 1 diabetes, implying thymic rearrangement abnormalities.

The entire isolated RNA was reverse transcribed using the High Capacity cDNA Reverse Transcription Kit, and thus expressed TCRB transcripts were sequenced. For stem cell-like memory T cell samples, survey-depth immunoSEQ sequencing was used, averaging around 910,000 total reads per sample. Sorted cells were lysed in RLT buffer and RNA was extracted with DNase-treated RNeasy Micro or Mini kits, depending on cell number. Each cell subset was processed separately to prevent cross-contamination, with patient and healthy donor samples processed together. The immunoSEQ multiplex PCR was used to amplify TCRB sequences from cDNA, generating 87-bp fragments that spanned the CDR3 region. The amplicons were sequenced using the Illumina HiSeq platform. On the authors' methods: PCR bias was corrected computationally using synthetic template baselines, and reads within Hamming distance 2 were collapsed, with unmergeable singletons discarded. By aligning reads against IMGT, V, D and J genes, CDR3 length, and insertions or deletions at six rearrangement sites were assigned. Clonotype counts were normalized to sorted cell number within each subset before computing true diversity and Gini coefficients with the tcR R package. The overlap coefficient, calculated on TCRB nucleotide sequences, was used to quantify repertoire sharing. Imported from immuneACCESS, the table was reduced by TCRdb to in-frame sequences with V and J called. These copies leave out some clones; in studies compared against another copy, an unresolved V gene accounts for under half, and the cause of the remainder is not known. That table furnishes V, J and clone size, whereas the DNA furnished D and trimming. The sample table lists about 47,000 clones, roughly 47% of them with a count of one. The top ten constitute 0.13% of the sample.

From each donor, a single peripheral blood sample of 95 to 150 mL on average was drawn into heparinised tubes. A BD FACSAria II and a panel including CD45RO, CCR7, CD25, CD127, CD95 and CD27 were used to sort naive, central memory, regulatory and stem cell-like memory CD4+ T cells. Every sorted population had a purity above 98%. PBMCs were separated immediately by Lymphoprep density gradient centrifugation and were stained directly, without being cultured. So that batch effects would be minimized, each experiment stained and sorted samples in pairs, pairing one healthy donor with one patient. The sample consisted of stem cell memory CD4+ T cells from blood. The meaning of the sample's cell subset or site label: stem cell-like memory CD4+ T cells. The sequence was obtained from a man between 25 and 39 years old with type 1 diabetes. The chain uses TRBV27 and TRBJ2-2; 7 bases in the middle match TRBD2. The DNA is TGTGCCAGCAGTTCATGGTGGGCCGGGACTAATGCCGGGGAGCTGTTTTTT. Its amino acids are CASSSWWAGTNAGELFF.